Sequencing of this T cell receptor beta chain was carried out in a study of cytomegalovirus exposure and HLA in healthy donors. Study conclusions and caveats: Versus the roughly 640-donor mean, an Asian-associated ancestry cluster reportedly showed fewer N-insertions in a later analysis. Reportedly, diagnosis of cytomegalovirus status by the classifier showed high specificity and sensitivity.

Of note for this clone: Its antigen is still unknown.

This cohort consisted of healthy bone marrow donors. Primers: 60 Vbeta forward and 13 Jbeta reverse. Method: immunoSEQ multiplex PCR; TCRdb's copy keeps in-frame clones and lacks some. The sample comprises fewer than 85,000 clones, 78% of which are singletons, and less than 7% rests with the top ten. CDR1 MNHNS and CDR2 SASEGT come from the germline V gene. After removal of 4 bases from V and 7 bases from J, the junction contained 7 bases not matched to a gene. The CDR3 length is 15 residues. The gene calls are TRBV6-1 and TRBJ1-6; 7 positions match TRBD1. The sequenced material came from PBMCs. This TCR was recovered from a male donor in good health and CMV-seropositive. DNA of the CDR3: TGTGCCAGCAGTGCTTCGACAGGGAGAAATTCACCCCTCCACTTT. It yields the protein CASSASTGRNSPLHF.